The rows below give T cell receptor beta chains drawn from one sample of a study of blood T cells in healthy people across ages. TCRdb independently ran MiXCR on the 5' RACE reads; one entry per CDR3 protein. The table shows more than 500,000 distinct CDR3 sequences, with around 27% occurring only once. In addition, the sample was reused for a study of T cells of mothers and their children.

The sample comprised blood. The origin of the receptors is a boy aged 2 to 9 in good health. Both conserved end residues are part of each CDR3. A D gene is named only where the DNA matches it firmly. A clone size is listed for some rows: how often the clone was seen (once, few, many), or a class if it is expanded.

clone_size d_call j_call v_call cdr3_aa cdr3_nt
. . TRBJ2-4 TRBV7-8 CASSKGRPDIQYF TGTGCCAGCAGCAAAGGACGACCTGACATTCAGTACTTC
. . TRBJ2-1 TRBV29-1 CSSHRGDNFYNEQFF TGCAGCTCCCACAGAGGGGACAACTTCTACAATGAGCAGTTCTTC
few . TRBJ2-5 TRBV20-1 CSASRPSRSETQYF TGCAGTGCTAGTCGTCCTAGCCGGTCGGAGACCCAGTACTTC
. TRBD1 TRBJ1-1 TRBV6-4 CASSDSETGSEAFF TGTGCCAGCAGTGACTCTGAGACAGGGAGTGAAGCTTTCTTT
few . TRBJ2-2 TRBV7-6 CASSLARGQGSGELFF TGTGCCAGCAGCTTAGCCCGGGGGCAAGGCTCCGGGGAGCTGTTTTTT
. . TRBJ2-1 TRBV4-2 CASSQDNWAAYNEQFF TGTGCCAGCAGCCAAGATAACTGGGCGGCCTACAATGAGCAGTTCTTC
. TRBD1 TRBJ2-3 TRBV20-1 CSASSLGQGAQYF TGCAGTGCTTCCTCGCTCGGACAGGGGGCGCAGTATTTT
few TRBD2 TRBJ2-7 TRBV27 CASSHGVGRTSGNYEQYF TGTGCCAGCAGCCACGGGGTGGGGCGTACTAGCGGGAACTACGAGCAGTACTTC
. . TRBJ1-4 TRBV4-2 CASRQGLGGEYEKLFF TGTGCCAGCAGACAAGGATTAGGAGGGGAGTATGAAAAACTGTTTTTT
. . TRBJ2-1 TRBV5-1 CASSGDSFSYNEQFF TGCGCCAGCAGCGGTGACAGTTTCTCCTACAATGAGCAGTTCTTC
few . TRBJ2-5 TRBV6-1 CTSSEDAETQYF TGTACCAGCAGTGAAGATGCTGAGACCCAGTACTTC
few . TRBJ2-7 TRBV27 CASSWVGDAEQYF TGTGCCAGCAGTTGGGTAGGGGATGCCGAGCAGTACTTC
few TRBD2 TRBJ2-5 TRBV12-3/TRBV12-4 CASSFLAGGLMETQYF TGTGCCAGCAGTTTCCTAGCGGGGGGTCTTATGGAGACCCAGTACTTC
. TRBD2 TRBJ2-1 TRBV27 CASSHRGLAGVNEQFF TGTGCCAGCAGCCACCGGGGACTAGCGGGAGTAAATGAGCAGTTCTTC
. TRBD2 TRBJ2-1 TRBV6-6 CASLLAPNNEQFF TGTGCCAGTTTACTAGCGCCAAACAATGAGCAGTTCTTC
. TRBD1 TRBJ2-3 TRBV12-3/TRBV12-4 CASREQGATHYTQYF TGTGCCAGCAGGGAACAGGGGGCCACCCACTATACGCAGTATTTT